A selection of T cell receptor beta chains follows, all from one sample in a study of blood T cell repertoires in COVID-19. Only in-frame clones appear in the TCRdb table, and some are missing; sequencing was by immunoSEQ multiplex PCR. The sample records some 37,000 clones, about 90% being singletons. The sample was peripheral blood. The receptors originated from a woman in her sixties or seventies with acute or convalescent COVID-19. Each CDR3 is given without its conserved first and last residue. Fields, in order: clone size, D gene, V gene, CDR3 protein. The D gene is left open where the match is weak. Size is omitted from some rows. Given values are once, few, many or a class for expanded clones.

>NA|NA|TRBV6-1
ASSELDKYSSNEQF
>NA|NA|TRBV10-3
AISQAGSSSPLH
>NA|TRBD1|TRBV4-2
ASSRSGTGTLSPLH
>NA|TRBD2|TRBV4-1
ASSQDPGGDYNEQF
>NA|TRBD2|TRBV2
ASGGLAGQETQY
>NA|NA|TRBV6-6
ASSPRQFSGANVLT
>NA|TRBD1|TRBV9
ASSVDDRGWTEAF
>NA|TRBD1|TRBV24-1
ATSDSTGEPGYGYT
>NA|NA|TRBV7-8
ASSLATVAF
>NA|TRBD2|TRBV14
ASSPREGRNEQF
>NA|NA|TRBV5-6
ASSWRTDSNQPQH
>NA|TRBD2|TRBV29-1
SVGLAGAYNEQF
>NA|NA|TRBV20-1
SASDRRDTQY
>NA|NA|TRBV5-4
ASSSTRGDTQY
>NA|NA|TRBV4-3
ASSQVGGGSTDTQY
>once|NA|TRBV14
ASSLGGWATNEKLF
>NA|TRBD2|TRBV11-2
ASSPSGGNSGSQQF
>NA|TRBD1|TRBV10-3
AISDPNRQGGIGYT
>NA|NA|TRBV6-5
ASSFEGVSGNTIY
>NA|TRBD1|TRBV5-1
ASSERPIGQASGNTIY
>NA|NA|TRBV14
ASSPGPGRVSPLH
>NA|NA|TRBV7-9
ASMWGVEAGELF
>NA|TRBD1|TRBV9
ASSVGDSPSVGYT
>NA|TRBD2|TRBV6-6
ASSSTSGRAERTQY
>NA|TRBD2|TRBV4-1
ASSHGTSGYTGELF
>NA|TRBD2|TRBV30
ACSAGGPNEQF
>NA|NA|TRBV6-2/TRBV6-3
ASSYERYQPQH
>NA|NA|TRBV3-1/TRBV3-2
ASSQSFGYT
>NA|NA|TRBV30
AWSSQSNQPQH
>NA|NA|TRBV28
ASSFGGTKDIQY
>NA|NA|TRBV6-5
ASSYEGANTGELF
>few|NA|TRBV6-1
ASSEGQFLQVRAF
>NA|NA|TRBV7-8
ASSKSETGRYYNEQF
>NA|NA|TRBV9
ASTPGASASNEQF
>NA|NA|TRBV27
ASSPRGPPSTGELF
>NA|NA|TRBV6-5
ASFRQPQETQY
>few|NA|TRBV6-6
ATSPRGGVGWYGYT
>NA|TRBD1|TRBV5-1
ASSTGTGKETQY
>NA|NA|TRBV12-3/TRBV12-4
ASSFGPNYGYT
>NA|NA|TRBV5-1
ASSVGDYSNQPQH
>NA|TRBD1|TRBV5-6
ASSSDRGRQETQY